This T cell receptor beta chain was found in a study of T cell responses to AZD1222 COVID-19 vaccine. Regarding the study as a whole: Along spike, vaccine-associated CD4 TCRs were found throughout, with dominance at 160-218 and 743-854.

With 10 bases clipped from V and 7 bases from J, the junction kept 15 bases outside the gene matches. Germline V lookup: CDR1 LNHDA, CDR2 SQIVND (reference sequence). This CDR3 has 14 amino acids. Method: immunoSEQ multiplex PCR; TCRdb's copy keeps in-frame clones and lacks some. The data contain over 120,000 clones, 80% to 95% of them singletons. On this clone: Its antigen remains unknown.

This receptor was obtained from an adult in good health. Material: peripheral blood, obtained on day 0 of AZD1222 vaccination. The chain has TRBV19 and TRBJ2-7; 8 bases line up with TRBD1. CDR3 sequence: CATRSGGPSEEQYF. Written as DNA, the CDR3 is TGTGCCACCCGGTCAGGGGGCCCCTCGGAAGAGCAGTACTTC.